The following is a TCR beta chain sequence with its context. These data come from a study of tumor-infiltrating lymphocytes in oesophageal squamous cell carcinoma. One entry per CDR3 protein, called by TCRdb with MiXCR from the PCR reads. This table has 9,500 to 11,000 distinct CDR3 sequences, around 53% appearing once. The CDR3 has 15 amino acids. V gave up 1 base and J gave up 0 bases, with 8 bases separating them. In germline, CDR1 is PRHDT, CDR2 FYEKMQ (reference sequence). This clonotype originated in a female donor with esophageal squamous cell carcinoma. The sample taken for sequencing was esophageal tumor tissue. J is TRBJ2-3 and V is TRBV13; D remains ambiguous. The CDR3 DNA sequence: TGTGCCAGCAGCTTAGCTACTTCTAGCACAGATACGCAGTATTTT. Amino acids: CASSLATSSTDTQYF.